This T cell receptor beta chain was identified in a study of blood T cell repertoires in COVID-19. Study at large: In each case, the material was cDNA or gDNA derived from T cells, B-cell-depleted T cells, or PBMCs.

Profiled with immunoSEQ multiplex PCR; TCRdb holds only in-frame clones, not every one. Altogether approximately 390,000 clones are present, around 87% being singletons, with the ten largest covering 6.5% to 7%. V shed 5 bases and J shed 2 bases, with 13 bases lying between them. The germline V gene has CDR1 SEHNR and CDR2 FQNEAQ (reference sequence). This CDR3 region has 14 residues. This receptor was identified in a man aged 18 to 30 with active or convalescent COVID-19. The V and J genes are TRBV7-9 and TRBJ2-7, with D tentatively TRBD2 (6 bases). The material sequenced was peripheral blood. CDR3 amino acids: CASSRSGTPYEQYF. In DNA, the CDR3 is TGTGCCAGCAGCCGCTCCGGGACTCCCTACGAGCAGTACTTC.